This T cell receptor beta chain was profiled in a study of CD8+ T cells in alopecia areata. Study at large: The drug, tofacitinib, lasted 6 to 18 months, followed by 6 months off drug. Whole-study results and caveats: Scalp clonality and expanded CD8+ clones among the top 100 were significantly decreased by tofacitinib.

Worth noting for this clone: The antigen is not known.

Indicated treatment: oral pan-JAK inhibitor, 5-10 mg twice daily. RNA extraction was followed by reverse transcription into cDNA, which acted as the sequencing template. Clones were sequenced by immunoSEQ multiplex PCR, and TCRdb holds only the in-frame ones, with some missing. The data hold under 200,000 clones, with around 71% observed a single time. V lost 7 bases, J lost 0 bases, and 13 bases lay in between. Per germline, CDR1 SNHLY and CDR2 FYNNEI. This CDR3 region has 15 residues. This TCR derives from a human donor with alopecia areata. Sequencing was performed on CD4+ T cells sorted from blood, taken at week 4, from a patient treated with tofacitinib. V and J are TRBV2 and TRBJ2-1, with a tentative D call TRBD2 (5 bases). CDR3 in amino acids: CASTGRLGSYNEQFF. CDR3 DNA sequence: TGTGCCAGCACGGGAAGGCTTGGCTCCTACAATGAGCAGTTCTTC.